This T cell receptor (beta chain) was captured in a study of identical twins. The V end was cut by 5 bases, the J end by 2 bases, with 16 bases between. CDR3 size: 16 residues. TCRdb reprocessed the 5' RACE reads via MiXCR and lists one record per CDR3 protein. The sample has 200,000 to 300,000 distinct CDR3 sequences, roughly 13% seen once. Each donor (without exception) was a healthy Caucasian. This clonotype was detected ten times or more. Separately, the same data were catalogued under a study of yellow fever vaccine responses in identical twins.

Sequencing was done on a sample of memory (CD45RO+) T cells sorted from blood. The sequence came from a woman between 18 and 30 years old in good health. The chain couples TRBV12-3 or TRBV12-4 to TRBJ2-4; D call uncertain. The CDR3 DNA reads TGTGCCAGCAGTATGGGCCCCCTTTTATCCAAAAACATTCAGTACTTC. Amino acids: CASSMGPLLSKNIQYF.